The 29 T cell receptor beta chains below were found in one sample sequenced in a study of blood T cell repertoires in COVID-19. The repertoire was sequenced with immunoSEQ multiplex PCR; TCRdb's copy has only in-frame clones and lacks some. This table has about 290,000 clones, around 90% appearing once. Material for sequencing was PBMCs or T cells enriched from blood (not recorded which). Every receptor here comes from a woman in her 40s who had recovered from COVID-19.

This sequence joins TRBV5-1 and TRBJ2-3, with a weak D call TRBD2 (5 bases). From germline, CDR1 is SGHRS and CDR2 YFSETQ. CDR3 length: 17 amino acids. The V end lost 0 bases, the J end lost 4 bases, and 18 bases lay between the germline ends. CDR3 in amino acids: CASSLGQSGSGADTQYF. CDR3 DNA sequence: TGCGCCAGCAGCTTGGGCCAGTCGGGGTCCGGTGCAGATACGCAGTATTTT.

The chain uses TRBV7-9 and TRBJ2-1, with D tentatively TRBD1 (6 bases). Trimming took off 4 bases at V and 9 bases at J, with 10 bases between the two ends. The CDR3 runs 12 residues. Germline V gene lookup returns CDR1 SEHNR and CDR2 FQNEAQ (reference sequence). CDR3 sequence: CASSSQGSEQFF. The CDR3 DNA reads TGTGCCAGCAGCTCACAGGGTAGTGAGCAGTTCTTC.

V is TRBV5-8 and J is TRBJ1-5; weak D call: TRBD1 (5 bases). CDR1 and CDR2 from the germline V gene are SGHTS and YDEGEE. V gave up 4 bases and J gave up 6 bases, with 11 bases separating them. The CDR3 has 13 amino acids. CDR3 region: CASSLWGSQPQHF. The CDR3 DNA sequence: TGTGCCAGCAGCCTCTGGGGCAGTCAGCCCCAGCATTTT.

The chain links TRBV6-5 to TRBJ1-4, with D tentatively TRBD1 (5 bases). The germline CDR1 and CDR2 sequences are MNHEY and SVGAGI. CDR3 length equals 15 residues. V shed 2 bases and J shed 3 bases, with 10 bases lying between them. The CDR3 sequence is CASSYGGIANEKLFF. CDR3 nucleotide sequence: TGTGCCAGCAGTTACGGGGGGATAGCTAATGAAAAACTGTTTTTT.

This rearrangement joins TRBV6-5 to TRBJ2-1, with 10 nucleotides matching TRBD2. Losses at the gene ends were 6 bases for V and 10 bases for J; bases not matched to a gene: 9. This CDR3 has 14 amino acids. Germline CDR1 is MNHEY and CDR2 is SVGAGI. CDR3 residues: CASRASGGVPEQFF. CDR3 nucleotide sequence: TGTGCCAGCAGGGCTAGCGGGGGTGTCCCCGAGCAGTTCTTC.

J is TRBJ1-6 and V is TRBV7-9; possible D gene TRBD1, 6 bases. The CDR3 contains 16 residues. In germline, CDR1 is SEHNR, CDR2 FQNEAQ (reference sequence). V lost 6 bases and J 0 bases, leaving 12 bases between the germline ends. The CDR3 loop reads CASRNRDRSYNSPLHF. In nucleotides, the CDR3 is TGTGCCAGCAGAAACAGGGACCGCTCCTATAATTCACCCCTCCACTTT. Combining the CDR3 with reference TRBV7-9 and TRBJ1-6 gives the whole variable domain DTGVSQNPRHKITKRGQNVTFRCDPISEHNRLYWYRQTLGQGPEFLTYFQNEAQLEKSRLLSDRFSAERPKGSFSTLEIQRTEQGDSAMYLCASRNRDRSYNSPLHFGNGTRLTVT.

This clone came up once. The CDR3 protein is CASPSTGGGNTIYF. Here the CDR3 DNA reads TGTGCCTCCCCCAGTACCGGGGGGGGAAACACCATATATTTT. V is TRBV30 and J is TRBJ1-3, with a tentative D call TRBD1 (5 bases). The CDR3 is 14 residues long. Trimming removed 7 bases at V and 4 bases at J, with 17 bases between. CDR1 is GTSNPN, CDR2 SVGIG, per germline (reference sequence). Drawing the rest from reference TRBV30 and TRBJ1-3, the complete variable domain is SQTIHQWPATLVQPVGSPLSLECTVEGTSNPNLYWYRQAAGRGLQLLFYSVGIGQISSEVPQNLSASRPQDRQFILSSKKLLLSDSGFYLCASPSTGGGNTIYFGEGSWLTVV.

The gene calls are TRBV6-2 or TRBV6-3 and TRBJ2-2; tentative D call: TRBD1 (6 bases). Looked up from germline, CDR1 is MNHEY and CDR2 is SVGEGT. There are 14 residues in the CDR3. V shed 3 bases and J shed 3 bases, with 8 bases lying between them. CDR3 loop: CASSYRTDTGELFF. In nucleotides, the CDR3 is TGTGCCAGCAGTTATCGGACAGACACCGGGGAGCTGTTTTTT.

The V gene is TRBV2, the J gene TRBJ1-4; maybe TRBD1 (6 bases). Germline CDR1 is SNHLY and CDR2 is FYNNEI. This CDR3 comprises 14 residues. The V end lost 4 bases, the J end lost 6 bases, and 12 bases lay between the germline ends. The CDR3 DNA follows: TGTGCCAGCAGTGTCGGGGGGCGAGATGAAAAACTGTTTTTT. This codes for CASSVGGRDEKLFF. The variable domain in full, with the rest retrieved from reference TRBV2 and TRBJ1-4, is EPEVTQTPSHQVTQMGQEVILRCVPISNHLYFYWYRQILGQKVEFLVSFYNNEISEKSEIFDDQFSVERPDGSNFTLKIRSTKLEDSAMYFCASSVGGRDEKLFFGSGTQLSVL.

The chain has TRBV18 and TRBJ1-6; 11 nucleotides match TRBD1. The CDR3 contains 17 residues. Germline V lookup: CDR1 KGHSH, CDR2 LQKENI. The ends lost 3 bases at V and 7 bases at J; junction bases unmatched: 8. CDR3 nucleotide sequence: TGTGCCAGCTCACCTTACGGACAGGGGGCTAGGAATTCACCCCTCCACTTT. The encoded protein is CASSPYGQGARNSPLHF.

This sequence joins TRBV19 and TRBJ2-3; possibly TRBD2 for D (7 bases). V lost 6 bases and J lost 3, with 28 bases in between. This CDR3 is 19 amino acids long. CDR1 LNHDA and CDR2 SQIVND come from the germline V gene (reference sequence). The CDR3 DNA sequence: TGTGCCAGTAGCATGAATAGGGGGGGCACCCCTTTCGGGACAGATACGCAGTATTTT. Translation: CASSMNRGGTPFGTDTQYF.

This clone was counted once. The chain combines TRBV6-5 with TRBJ1-1, with TRBD1 identical over 7 bases. The CDR3 has 12 residues. The V segment lost 2 bases and the J segment 6 bases; nucleotides outside the gene matches: 0. The V gene's germline CDR1 is MNHEY and CDR2 SVGAGI. CDR3 sequence reads: CASSYGTAEAFF. Written as DNA, the CDR3 is TGTGCCAGCAGTTACGGGACAGCTGAAGCTTTCTTT.

Only a few counts were recorded for this clone. The J gene is TRBJ2-1, the V gene TRBV28; 11 bases agree with TRBD2. This CDR3 is built from 14 residues. CDR1 MDHEN and CDR2 SYDVKM come from the germline V gene. Trimming removed 6 bases from V and 8 bases from J; junction bases left unmatched: 6. CDR3 region: CASRNSGGAYEQFF. The CDR3 DNA is TGTGCCAGCAGGAATAGCGGGGGGGCCTATGAGCAGTTCTTC.

The chain recombines TRBV7-2 with TRBJ1-3; 9 bases are shared with TRBD1. This CDR3 comprises 15 residues. V dropped 5 bases and J dropped 7; count of bases not matched to a gene: 9. From germline, CDR1 is SGHTA and CDR2 FQGNSA. This CDR3 reads CASSTPTGGSNTIYF. CDR3 bases: TGTGCCAGCAGCACACCGACAGGGGGTAGTAACACCATATATTTT.

V usage is TRBV19 and J usage is TRBJ1-5, with D unclear. This CDR3 has 13 residues. Germline V gene lookup returns CDR1 LNHDA and CDR2 SQIVND (reference sequence). The V and J ends lost 6 bases and 5 bases respectively, with 11 bases between them. CDR3 sequence: CASSGVLDQPQHF. The CDR3 bases are TGTGCCAGTAGCGGGGTGTTGGATCAGCCCCAGCATTTT.

This clone was seen a few times. The chain couples TRBV7-2 to TRBJ1-3; TRBD1 aligns across 8 bases. V shed 2 bases, J shed 3 bases, and the junction held 6 bases outside the gene matches. Germline V gives CDR1 SGHTA, CDR2 FQGNSA. The CDR3 length is 16 residues. CDR3 loop: CASSLQGAWDGNTIYF. CDR3 sequence (DNA): TGTGCCAGCAGCTTACAGGGGGCCTGGGATGGAAACACCATATATTTT.

The chain links TRBV6-8 to TRBJ1-3; tentatively, D is TRBD1 (6 bases). The CDR3 is 18 amino acids. With 4 bases removed from V and 0 bases from J, the gap between germline ends came to 19 bases. The germline CDR1 and CDR2 sequences are MNHGY and SAAAGT. CDR3 loop: CASSFTLDRLNSGNTIYF. The CDR3 DNA sequence: TGTGCCAGCAGTTTCACCCTTGACAGGCTCAACTCTGGAAACACCATATATTTT.

This rearrangement joins TRBV19 to TRBJ2-3; perhaps TRBD2 as D (5 bases). V was shortened by 6 bases and J by 0 bases, with 10 bases between the two germline ends. Germline V gives CDR1 LNHDA, CDR2 SQIVND (reference sequence). The length of the CDR3 is 14 residues. The CDR3, as DNA: TGTGCCAGTAGGTCTAGCAGCAGCACAGATACGCAGTATTTT. Its translation is CASRSSSSTDTQYF. Full variable domain (outside the CDR3, taken from reference TRBV19 and TRBJ2-3): DGGITQSPKYLFRKEGQNVTLSCEQNLNHDAMYWYRQDPGQGLRLIYYSQIVNDFQKGDIAEGYSVSREKKESFPLTVTSAQKNPTAFYLCASRSSSSTDTQYFGPGTRLTVL.

The rearrangement joins TRBV24-1 to TRBJ2-3; TRBD2 agrees at 9 bases. V shed 0 bases and J 1 base; nucleotides not matched to a gene: 1. The CDR3 extends over 16 amino acids. CDR1 is KGHDR, CDR2 SFDVKD, per germline. CDR3 region: CATSDLSSGGTDTQYF. In DNA, the CDR3 is TGTGCCACCAGTGATTTGTCTAGCGGGGGCACAGATACGCAGTATTTT.

The chain links TRBV4-2 to TRBJ1-5; a possible D gene is TRBD1 (6 bases). Germline V gene sequence: CDR1 LGHNA, CDR2 YNFKEQ. The CDR3 sequence is 16 residues long. V was clipped by 0 bases and J by 5 bases, with 14 bases between them. The chain's CDR3 is CASSQDLLGGDQPQHF. The CDR3 region has the DNA TGTGCCAGCAGCCAAGATCTACTAGGGGGAGATCAGCCCCAGCATTTT.

This chain uses TRBV5-6 with TRBJ1-5; 8 positions agree with TRBD1. CDR3 length: 16 residues. The trim removed 1 base at V and 13 bases at J, leaving 16 bases unmatched. CDR1 SGHDT and CDR2 YYEEEE come from the germline V gene. CDR3 coding DNA: TGTGCCAGCAGCTTGCATTCTGGGACAGGATTACACGAACAGCATTTT. Protein sequence: CASSLHSGTGLHEQHF.

V usage is TRBV19 and J usage is TRBJ1-4; D is uncertain. Trimming removed 6 bases at V and 0 bases at J, with 14 bases between. Looked up from germline, CDR1 is LNHDA and CDR2 is SQIVND (reference sequence). This CDR3 is 16 amino acids long. CDR3 protein: CASRYRGGATNEKLFF. DNA for the CDR3: TGTGCCAGTAGATATCGTGGTGGAGCAACTAATGAAAAACTGTTTTTT.

The chain employs TRBV4-2 and TRBJ2-2, with D maybe TRBD2 (6 bases). The CDR3 sequence is 20 residues long. Between the trimmed V and J ends, which lost 0 bases and 4 bases, there was a span of 24 bases. Germline loops: CDR1 LGHNA, CDR2 YNFKEQ. Here the CDR3 DNA reads TGTGCCAGCAGCCAAGATGTTTTACTAGCAGGATTACGGGTCACCGGGGAGCTGTTTTTT. Translated, it gives CASSQDVLLAGLRVTGELFF.

This chain uses TRBV3-1 (or the pseudogene TRBV3-2) with TRBJ2-5; 8 nucleotides agree with TRBD1. The trim removed 0 bases at V and 6 bases at J, leaving 6 bases unmatched. This CDR3 is 15 amino acids long. Germline CDR1 LGHDT, CDR2 YNNKEL (reference sequence). CDR3 in DNA: TGTGCCAGCAGCCAAGATGCCACAGGGGGACAGACCCAGTACTTC. Amino acid sequence: CASSQDATGGQTQYF.

In this sample, this clone turned up once. This chain joins TRBV2 and TRBJ1-5; D uncertain. The CDR3 extends over 13 amino acids. V lost 4 bases to trimming and J lost 4 bases, with 8 bases between them. CDR1 and CDR2 from the germline V gene are SNHLY and FYNNEI. CDR3 coding DNA: TGTGCCAGCAGTGGAGACGGGAATCAGCCCCAGCATTTT. It is translated as CASSGDGNQPQHF. Using reference TRBV2 and TRBJ1-5 for the parts outside the CDR3, the full variable domain is EPEVTQTPSHQVTQMGQEVILRCVPISNHLYFYWYRQILGQKVEFLVSFYNNEISEKSEIFDDQFSVERPDGSNFTLKIRSTKLEDSAMYFCASSGDGNQPQHFGDGTRLSIL.

The chain employs TRBV7-9 and TRBJ2-2, with TRBD1 identical over 8 bases. The junction had 11 bases not matched to a gene; V was cut back by 9 bases and J by 5 bases. Per the germline V gene, CDR1 is SEHNR and CDR2 is FQNEAQ (reference sequence). The CDR3 has 15 residues. CDR3 DNA sequence: TGTGCCAGAGGCCTCGGACAGGGAGGTACCGGGGAGCTGTTTTTT. It yields the protein CARGLGQGGTGELFF.

The V and J genes are TRBV4-1 and TRBJ1-1, with TRBD1 identical over 9 bases. The germline V gene encodes CDR1 MGHRA and CDR2 YSYEKL. V was clipped by 3 bases and J by 7 bases; unmatched bases: 9. The CDR3 runs to 15 residues. For the CDR3, the DNA is TGCGCCAGCAGCCAGCCCCGGACAGGGGAGGGTGAAGCTTTCTTT. This gives the protein CASSQPRTGEGEAFF.

The J gene is TRBJ1-5, the V gene TRBV19; 8 bases agree with TRBD1. Germline V gene sequence: CDR1 LNHDA, CDR2 SQIVND (reference sequence). The CDR3 contains 16 residues. The V gene end was trimmed by 3 bases and the J gene end by 6 bases; junction bases not matched to a gene: 10. CDR3 in DNA: TGTGCCAGTAGTATTCCATCAGGGACAGGACTTCAGCCCCAGCATTTT. Translating gives CASSIPSGTGLQPQHF.

This clone was seen a single time. The chain combines TRBV18 with TRBJ2-5; tentatively, D is TRBD1 (6 bases). Germline CDR1 KGHSH, CDR2 LQKENI. This CDR3 spans 15 amino acids. Trimming removed 1 base at V and 5 bases at J, with 14 bases between. The chain's CDR3 is CASSPRKGQGETQYF. The CDR3 DNA reads TGTGCCAGCTCACCACGAAAGGGACAAGGGGAGACCCAGTACTTC.